The sequence of this T cell receptor beta chain was determined in a study of response to subunit inactivated influenza vaccine. Study-wide results and limits: After each seasonal influenza vaccination, few new T cells are recruited, the authors suggested.

The V gene's germline CDR1 is SGHRS and CDR2 YFSETQ. Trimming at V came to 4 bases and at J to 9 bases, leaving 12 bases not matched to a gene. The CDR3 is 15 amino acids. Points on this clonotype: As yet, its antigen is unknown.

TCRdb itself ran the RT-PCR reads through MiXCR, one entry per CDR3 protein. The sample includes 650,000 to 850,000 distinct CDR3 sequences, more than 11% of them seen just once. This sample comprised PBMCs from blood, obtained 14 to 15 days before vaccination. This clonotype originated in a man over 45 who received an inactivated influenza vaccine. The V and J genes are TRBV5-1 and TRBJ2-3; 9 positions match TRBD1. The CDR3 DNA is TGCGCCAGCAGCCTAGGACAGGGGAGGATGGGAACGCAGTATTTT. Encoded protein: CASSLGQGRMGTQYF.